A selection of T cell receptor beta chains follows, all from one sample in a study of molecular identifiers for immune sequencing clone quantification. TCRdb used MiXCR to reprocess the PCR reads, holding one entry per CDR3 protein. The sample records some 680,000 distinct CDR3 sequences, 25% being singletons. Sequencing was carried out using naive CD8+ T cells from blood, with Jurkat cell RNA spiked in. The source of these receptors is a human donor in good health. Some libraries in this study had Jurkat cell RNA spiked in. CDR3s include the opening cysteine and the closing phenylalanine or tryptophan. Each record gives: V gene, clone size, D gene, J gene, CDR3 DNA, CDR3 protein. D genes are given only for firm matches. Size values are once, few and many counts, or a class for expanded clones, and some rows have none.

>TRBV5-4|few|.|TRBJ1-3
TGTGCCAGCAGCGCGACAGGCTCTGGAAACACCATATATTTT
CASSATGSGNTIYF
>TRBV6-5|many|TRBD1|TRBJ2-3
TGTGCCAGCAGTGAACAGGGGGGATATACAGATACGCAGTATTTT
CASSEQGGYTDTQYF
>TRBV10-3|many|.|TRBJ2-7
TGTGCCATCAGTGATTCCTCCTACGAGCAGTACTTC
CAISDSSYEQYF
>TRBV12-3/TRBV12-4|.|.|TRBJ2-1
TGTGCCAGCAGTTTCGGACCTCAAGCCCACAATGAGCAGTTCTTC
CASSFGPQAHNEQFF
>TRBV12-3/TRBV12-4|.|TRBD1|TRBJ1-4
TGTGCCGGCAGTTTAGCGGGGGGGACAGGGAGTTTTACAACTAATGAAAAACTGTTTTTT
CAGSLAGGTGSFTTNEKLFF
>TRBV29-1|few|.|TRBJ2-7
TGCAGCGTTTCCGGGACCTCAAGCTCCTACGAGCAGTACTTC
CSVSGTSSSYEQYF
>TRBV3-1|few|.|TRBJ2-7
TGTGCCAGCAGCCCTAAGGGAGGAGGGTACGAGCAGTACTTC
CASSPKGGGYEQYF
>TRBV29-1|many|.|TRBJ2-7
TGCAGCGCCCATAAGTCGGATAGGAGCTCCTACGAGCAGTACTTC
CSAHKSDRSSYEQYF
>TRBV11-2|many|TRBD1|TRBJ2-5
TGTGCCAGCAGCTTAGTAATAGACAGGGGGCGAGAGACCCAGTACTTC
CASSLVIDRGRETQYF
>TRBV29-1|few|.|TRBJ1-1
TGCAGCGTGATTTTGTGGATGAACACTGAAGCTTTCTTT
CSVILWMNTEAFF
>TRBV19|.|TRBD1|TRBJ2-2
TGTGCCAGCCGGGGCGTGGACAGGGGTATCACCGGGGAGCCGTTTTTT
CASRGVDRGITGEPFF
>TRBV4-1|.|TRBD1|TRBJ1-1
TGCGCCAGCAGCCAGGGACAGCTGATGAACACTGAAGCTTTCTTT
CASSQGQLMNTEAFF
>TRBV7-2|.|.|TRBJ2-3
TGTGCCAGCAGCTTAAACCCCACAGCTACGCAGTATTTT
CASSLNPTATQYF
>TRBV4-3|many|.|TRBJ2-3
TGCGCCAGCAGCCAAGACCCCTGGGGGACAGATACGCAGTATTTT
CASSQDPWGTDTQYF
>TRBV12-3/TRBV12-4|many|.|TRBJ1-1
TGTGCCAGCAGTTTGGGGGGTGAGACTGAAGCTTTCTTT
CASSLGGETEAFF
>TRBV27|few|TRBD1|TRBJ2-7
TGTGCCAGCGGTTTAGGGACAGGGGCCTACGAGCAGTACTTC
CASGLGTGAYEQYF
>TRBV5-1|few|.|TRBJ2-7
TGCGCCAGCAGCTTGTCGGCAGGGAGATTAACCTACGAGCAGTACTTC
CASSLSAGRLTYEQYF
>TRBV4-3|many|.|TRBJ1-4
TGCGCCAGCAGCCATAACGACAGCCTTAATGAAAAACTGTTTTTT
CASSHNDSLNEKLFF
>TRBV20-1|few|.|TRBJ2-2
TGCAGTGCTAGAGATATGGACTATAACACCGGGGAGCTGTTTTTT
CSARDMDYNTGELFF
>TRBV5-4|few|.|TRBJ1-2
TGTGCCAGCAGCCCAACGGACTCCGGCGGCTATGGCTACACCTTC
CASSPTDSGGYGYTF
>TRBV4-3|few|.|TRBJ2-6
TGCGCCAGCAGCCAAGATGGGTTAGCGGTCGATACCCTCTCTGGGGCCAACGTCCTGACTTTC
CASSQDGLAVDTLSGANVLTF
>TRBV5-5|.|TRBD1|TRBJ2-2
TGTGCCAGCAGCTTTACCGGGACAGGGGTATATGGGAACACCGGGGAGCTGTTTTTT
CASSFTGTGVYGNTGELFF
>TRBV7-9|many|.|TRBJ2-4
TGTGCCAGCAGCTTAGTGCTGGAGAAAAACATTCAGTACTTC
CASSLVLEKNIQYF
>TRBV25-1|.|.|TRBJ1-5
TGTGCCAGCAGTGAATCTCGCGCAGGATCCCCTCAGCCCCAGCATTTT
CASSESRAGSPQPQHF
>TRBV7-9|.|TRBD2|TRBJ2-2
TGTGCCAGCAGCTTATTCGGACTAGCGGGAGGTCCGAACACCGGGGAGCTGTTTTTT
CASSLFGLAGGPNTGELFF
>TRBV7-2|many|.|TRBJ2-1
TGTGCCAGCAGCTTAGATCCGGGCAATGAGCAGTTCTTC
CASSLDPGNEQFF
>TRBV14|.|TRBD1|TRBJ2-7
TGTGCCAGCAGCCCCCGGACAGGGGATAGGTCCTACGAGCAGTACTTC
CASSPRTGDRSYEQYF
>TRBV7-9|.|.|TRBJ2-7
TGCGCCAGTATTCTTCCAGGGTCGGACGAGCAGTACTTC
CASILPGSDEQYF
>TRBV7-9|many|.|TRBJ2-7
TGTGCCAGCAGCTTAGTGGGCGCCCCCCCCGGCGACGAGCAGTACTTC
CASSLVGAPPGDEQYF
>TRBV27|.|TRBD1|TRBJ2-7
TGTGCCAGCGGTTGGACAGGGGGTTACGAGCAGTACTTC
CASGWTGGYEQYF
>TRBV14|many|.|TRBJ1-3
TGTGCCAGCAGCCCTACCCAGGGACCCTCTGGAAACACCATATATTTT
CASSPTQGPSGNTIYF
>TRBV28|many|TRBD1|TRBJ2-4
TGTGCCAGCAGTTTCAGGGGGTTCGCCAAAAACATTCAGTACTTC
CASSFRGFAKNIQYF
>TRBV20-1|many|.|TRBJ2-5
TGCAGTGGTGAAATTCAAGAGACCCAGTACTTC
CSGEIQETQYF
>TRBV19|.|.|TRBJ2-7
TGTGCCAGTAGTCCGGGGTCGTACGAGCAGCACTTC
CASSPGSYEQHF
>TRBV19|few|.|TRBJ2-1
TGTGCCAGTAGTCCTTCCTGGGCCTCGAGAGATGAGCAGTTCTTC
CASSPSWASRDEQFF
>TRBV7-9|few|TRBD2|TRBJ2-3
TGTGCCAGCAGCTCTTCTCTCTCAGCGGGGGTCACAGATACGCAGTATTTT
CASSSSLSAGVTDTQYF
>TRBV28|many|TRBD2|TRBJ2-3
TGTGCCAGCAGCCACCCCCGGACTAGCGGGAGGGCTGCGCAGTATTTT
CASSHPRTSGRAAQYF
>TRBV15|many|.|TRBJ2-1
TGTGCCACCAGCAGAGCTGAAGGACGGAGGGACTACAATGAGCAGTTCTTC
CATSRAEGRRDYNEQFF
>TRBV6-2/TRBV6-3|.|.|TRBJ2-7
TGTGCCAGCAGCTCTACAGGGAACGGGGTTCACTACGAGCAGTACTTC
CASSSTGNGVHYEQYF
>TRBV28|many|.|TRBJ1-5
TGTGCCAGCATTCGGGGGTATAATCAGCCCCAGCATTTT
CASIRGYNQPQHF
>TRBV18|few|.|TRBJ2-7
TGTGCCAGCTCGAAGACAGCGCTCGGGTCGTACGAGCAGTACTTC
CASSKTALGSYEQYF
>TRBV19|.|.|TRBJ2-1
TGTGCCAGTAGTATAGGACCAGGGACGTACCACAATGAGCAGTTCTTC
CASSIGPGTYHNEQFF
>TRBV24-1|.|TRBD2|TRBJ2-3
TGTGCCACCAGTCCAGCGGGGGGCGGGGATACGCAGTATTTT
CATSPAGGGDTQYF
>TRBV4-1|few|TRBD1|TRBJ2-2
TGCGCCAGCAGCCTATGGGACAGTTACACCGGGGAGCTGTTTTTT
CASSLWDSYTGELFF
>TRBV7-9|many|TRBD2|TRBJ2-7
TGTGCCAGCAGCTTCCCACCGGGACTAGTTAACGACGAGCAGTACTTC
CASSFPPGLVNDEQYF
>TRBV4-3|few|.|TRBJ2-5
TGCGCCAGCAGCCAAGAAAACCAGGGATACCAAGAGACCCAGTACTTC
CASSQENQGYQETQYF